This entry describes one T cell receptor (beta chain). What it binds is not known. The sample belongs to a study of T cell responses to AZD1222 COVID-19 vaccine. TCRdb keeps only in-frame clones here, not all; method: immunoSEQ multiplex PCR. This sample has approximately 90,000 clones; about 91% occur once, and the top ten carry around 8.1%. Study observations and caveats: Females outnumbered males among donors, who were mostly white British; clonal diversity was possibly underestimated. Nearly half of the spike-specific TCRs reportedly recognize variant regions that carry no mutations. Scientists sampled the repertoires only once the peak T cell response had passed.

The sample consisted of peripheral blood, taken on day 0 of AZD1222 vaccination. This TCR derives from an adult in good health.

Written as DNA, the CDR3 is TGTGCCAGCAGTACACCCGGGAGGGGCTCCGGCACTGAAGCTTTCTTT. Translating gives CASSTPGRGSGTEAFF. V and J are TRBV28 and TRBJ1-1; maybe TRBD1 (5 bases). Trimming shortened V by 5 bases and J by 4 bases, and 20 bases separated the two germline ends. The CDR3 loop spans 16 amino acids. Germline CDR1 reads MDHEN; CDR2 reads SYDVKM.